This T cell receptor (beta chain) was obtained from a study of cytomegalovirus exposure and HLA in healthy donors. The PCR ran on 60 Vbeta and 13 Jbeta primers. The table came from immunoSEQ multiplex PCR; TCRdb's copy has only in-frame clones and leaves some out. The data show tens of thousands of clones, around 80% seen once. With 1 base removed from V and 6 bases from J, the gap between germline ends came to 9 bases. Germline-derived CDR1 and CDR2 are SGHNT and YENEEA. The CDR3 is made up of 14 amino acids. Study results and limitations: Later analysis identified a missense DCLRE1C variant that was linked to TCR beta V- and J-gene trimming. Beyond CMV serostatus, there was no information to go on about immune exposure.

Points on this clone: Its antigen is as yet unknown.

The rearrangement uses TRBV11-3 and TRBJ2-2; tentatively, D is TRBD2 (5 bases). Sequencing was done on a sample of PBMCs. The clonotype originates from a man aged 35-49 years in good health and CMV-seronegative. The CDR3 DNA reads TGTGCCAGCAGCTTAGTAGCGAGCGCCGGGGAGCTGTTTTTT. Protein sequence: CASSLVASAGELFF.